These 20 T cell receptor beta chains were sequenced from one sample in a study of beta chain features in type 1 diabetes. Overall study findings and caveats: Shortening that was moderate but significant affected the TCRB CDR3s of Type 1 diabetes patients in all four CD4+ subsets.

The antigens for these receptors are not known. Expressed TCRB transcripts were sequenced, since all the RNA that had been isolated was reverse transcribed. Libraries were prepared by immunoSEQ multiplex PCR; TCRdb keeps only in-frame clonotypes and omits some of them. In the table there are a few hundred thousand clones, roughly 12% of which are singletons. Sequenced sample: naive CD4+ T cells from blood. Receptors were obtained from a young woman with type 1 diabetes.

The rearrangement uses TRBV27 and TRBJ1-6; D is perhaps TRBD1 (6 bases). Germline CDR1 is MNHEY and CDR2 is SMNVEV (reference sequence). V was trimmed by 3 bases and J by 16 bases, leaving 13 bases between them. The CDR3 contains 12 residues. CDR3 sequence reads: CASSFLQGGLHF. Written as DNA, the CDR3 is TGTGCCAGCAGTTTCCTACAGGGTGGACTCCACTTT.

V and J are TRBV14 and TRBJ1-1, with D tentatively TRBD1 (6 bases). The CDR3 length is 15 residues. The germline V and J ends were trimmed by 5 bases and 2 bases, with 15 bases remaining between them. Germline loops: CDR1 SGHDN, CDR2 FVKESK. For the CDR3, the DNA is TGTGCCAGCAGCTTCATACCAGGGGCCAACACTGAAGCTTTCTTT. Translation: CASSFIPGANTEAFF.

This chain links TRBV25-1 with TRBJ2-6; TRBD2 aligns across 10 bases. The CDR3 covers 16 residues. The germline gives CDR1 MGHDK, CDR2 SYGVNS. The junction had 4 bases not matched to a gene; V was cut back by 4 bases and J by 4 bases. Here the CDR3 reads CASSGASGRGANVLTF. The CDR3 DNA is TGTGCCAGCAGTGGCGCTAGCGGGAGAGGGGCCAACGTCCTGACTTTC.

This chain links TRBV4-1 with TRBJ2-7, with TRBD2 matching 11 bases. CDR1 MGHRA and CDR2 YSYEKL come from the germline V gene. V shed 0 bases, J shed 6 bases, and the junction held 4 bases outside the gene matches. This CDR3 is built from 15 residues. Written as DNA, the CDR3 is TGCGCCAGCAGCCAAGAACTAGCGGGAGAGACCGAGCAGTACTTC. Protein product: CASSQELAGETEQYF.

In its sample, this clone was seen once. The chain couples TRBV18 to TRBJ1-5, with D perhaps matching TRBD1 (6 bases). Germline assignment: CDR1 KGHSH and CDR2 LQKENI. The CDR3 consists of 15 residues. The V end lost 2 bases, the J end lost 3 bases, and 11 bases lay between the germline ends. CDR3 coding DNA: TGTGCCAGCTCACCAGCGACAGGCTACAATCAGCCCCAGCATTTT. It specifies CASSPATGYNQPQHF.

This clone has a handful of counts. The rearrangement uses TRBV27 and TRBJ2-7; tentatively, D is TRBD2 (5 bases). Germline V CDR1 and CDR2: MNHEY, SMNVEV (reference sequence). This CDR3 comprises 13 residues. Trimming stripped 5 bases from V and 0 bases from J, with 8 bases between. The CDR3 loop is CASSTRPSYEQYF. The CDR3 region has the DNA TGTGCCAGCAGTACTAGACCCTCCTACGAGCAGTACTTC.

The V call is TRBV19, the J call TRBJ2-7, with 11 bases lining up with TRBD2. This CDR3 has 16 amino acids. In germline, CDR1 is LNHDA, CDR2 SQIVND (reference sequence). The ends lost 5 bases at V and 6 bases at J; junction bases unmatched: 12. CDR3 amino acids: CASSQNSGTSGGEQYF. In nucleotides, the CDR3 is TGTGCCAGTAGTCAAAACTCCGGGACTAGCGGCGGCGAGCAGTACTTC.

The V call is TRBV10-3, the J call TRBJ1-1; D is possibly TRBD1 (6 bases). From germline, CDR1 is ENHRY and CDR2 SYGVKD. V was clipped by 7 bases and J by 1 base, with 13 bases between them. The CDR3 covers 14 residues. CDR3 bases: TGTGCCATCAACGTCGGGGGGCGGAACACTGAAGCTTTCTTT. Its translation: CAINVGGRNTEAFF.

V and J are TRBV30 and TRBJ1-2, with D possibly TRBD1 on 6 matching bases. V lost 2 bases and J lost 8, with 15 bases in between. The CDR3 is made up of 13 amino acids. Germline V gene data show CDR1 as GTSNPN and CDR2 as SVGIG (reference sequence). CDR3 sequence (DNA): TGTGCCTGGAGTTCGGACAGATTTGGCGGCTACACCTTC. Translated: CAWSSDRFGGYTF.

This CDR3 reads CASSSAGLTYEQYF. The CDR3 DNA is TGTGCCAGCAGCTCCGCGGGGCTCACCTACGAGCAGTACTTC. V gene TRBV9 combines with J gene TRBJ2-7, with D possibly TRBD2 on 6 matching bases. The V gene lost 4 bases and the J gene lost 2 bases, with 13 bases spanning the gap. The CDR3 contains 14 residues. Germline CDR1 is SGDLS and CDR2 is YYNGEE.

This clone was found a few times. The chain carries TRBV4-2 and TRBJ2-6; D is unresolved. This CDR3 region has 15 residues. The V gene lost 4 bases and the J gene lost 2 bases, with 9 bases spanning the gap. Germline loops: CDR1 LGHNA, CDR2 YNFKEQ. CDR3 bases: TGTGCCAGCAGCCGAGACCGGGCTGGGGCCAACGTCCTGACTTTC. Protein product: CASSRDRAGANVLTF.

V gene TRBV6-6 combines with J gene TRBJ1-2; 7 bases are shared with TRBD1. Germline V gives CDR1 MNHNY, CDR2 SVGAGI (reference sequence). The CDR3 runs to 15 residues. After removal of 2 bases from V and 5 bases from J, the junction contained 8 bases not matched to a gene. DNA of the CDR3: TGTGCCAGCAGTTACCCCGGGACAGCCTCTTATGGCTACACCTTC. Its translation: CASSYPGTASYGYTF.

The chain employs TRBV9 and TRBJ2-3; 8 nucleotides agree with TRBD2. The CDR3 totals 14 residues. Germline-derived CDR1 and CDR2 are SGDLS and YYNGEE. The V and J ends lost 2 bases and 6 bases, in that order; junction bases with no gene match: 5. The DNA of the CDR3 is TGTGCCAGCAGCGTTCAAGCGGGGGCTGATACGCAGTATTTT. Amino acids: CASSVQAGADTQYF.

The chain recombines TRBV21-1 with TRBJ2-5; no check of the table's D call, TRBD1, against the DNA was made. TRBV21-1 is designated a pseudogene. CDR3 length: 15 residues. The CDR3 nucleotides read TGTGCCAGCAGCTCTCGGGACAGACAACAAGAGACCCAGTACTTC. Amino acid sequence: CASSSRDRQQETQYF.

This clone was picked up a small number of times. The chain couples TRBV9 to TRBJ2-5, with 10 bases identical to TRBD2. CDR1 is SGDLS and CDR2 is YYNGEE in the germline V gene. V shed 0 bases, J shed 4 bases, and the junction held 3 bases outside the gene matches. This CDR3 is built from 15 residues. CDR3 residues: CASSVDGTSVETQYF. CDR3 coding DNA: TGTGCCAGCAGCGTAGATGGGACTAGCGTAGAGACCCAGTACTTC.

This clone was seen a handful of times. The gene calls are TRBV11-1 and TRBJ2-1; 9 bases map to TRBD2. The germline gives CDR1 SGHAT, CDR2 FQDESV (reference sequence). The junction had 11 bases not matched to a gene; V was cut back by 3 bases and J by 5 bases. The length of the CDR3 is 17 residues. CDR3 sequence (DNA): TGTGCCAGCAGCTTGCTGAGCGGGAGGTCGACGAACAATGAGCAGTTCTTC. As protein: CASSLLSGRSTNNEQFF.

This clone was recorded a few times. The J gene is TRBJ2-1, the V gene TRBV15, with 9 bases that match TRBD2. Trimming cost V 6 bases and J 2 bases; bases outside gene matches: 5. Germline lookup yields CDR1 LNHNV and CDR2 YYDKDF (reference sequence). CDR3 length: 15 amino acids. This CDR3 is CATRGGGAPYNEQFF. In DNA, the CDR3 is TGTGCCACCAGAGGCGGGGGGGCACCCTACAATGAGCAGTTCTTC.

The gene calls are TRBV7-9 and TRBJ1-2; 8 bases are a match to TRBD1. Germline V gene sequence: CDR1 SEHNR, CDR2 FQNEAQ (reference sequence). CDR3 size: 16 residues. Losses at the gene ends were 1 base for V and 8 bases for J; bases not matched to a gene: 12. The CDR3 coding sequence is TGTGCCAGCAGCTTAGGGGCCGCTCAGGGGGCGCGAGGCTACACCTTC. Protein sequence: CASSLGAAQGARGYTF.

The rearrangement joins TRBV2 to TRBJ2-7; TRBD1 matches at 9 bases. The CDR3 has 15 amino acids. The V gene's germline CDR1 is SNHLY and CDR2 FYNNEI. Trimming removed 7 bases from V and 6 bases from J; junction bases left unmatched: 13. This CDR3 reads CASTTTRDRASEQYF. The CDR3 nucleotides read TGTGCCAGCACAACCACCCGGGACAGGGCTTCCGAGCAGTACTTC. The full variable domain, completed using reference TRBV2 and TRBJ2-7, is EPEVTQTPSHQVTQMGQEVILRCVPISNHLYFYWYRQILGQKVEFLVSFYNNEISEKSEIFDDQFSVERPDGSNFTLKIRSTKLEDSAMYFCASTTTRDRASEQYFGPGTRLTVT.

The J gene is TRBJ1-4, the V gene TRBV14; TRBD1 matches 9 bases. The CDR3 contains 16 residues. Germline assignment: CDR1 SGHDN and CDR2 FVKESK. J was trimmed by 8 bases and V by 0 bases; bases with no gene match: 7. The CDR3: CASSQDWGQGNEKLFF. The DNA of the CDR3 is TGTGCCAGCAGCCAAGATTGGGGACAGGGTAACGAAAAACTGTTTTTT.